This TCR beta chain is drawn from a study of T cell repertoires in cytomegalovirus infection. Study-wide background: Public TCR beta signature analysis indicated the presence of both CMV infection and matching HLA type.

Study-level findings and limits: The study identified carriers of CMV plus the relevant HLA from cumulative public TCR beta family frequency. Ex vivo responses were dominated by HLA-C-restricted CMV-specific TCR beta clonotypes.

This clonotype appeared a few times. Antigen unknown. Germline V gene data show CDR1 as MDHEN and CDR2 as SYDVKM. The CDR3 consists of 10 residues. V lost 11 bases, J lost 0 bases, and 2 bases lay in between. TCRdb ran MiXCR on the reads and lists one entry per CDR3 protein. The sample holds around 190,000 distinct CDR3 sequences; about 15% are singletons and the top ten take 25% to 30%. The clonotype originates from a human donor in good health (CMV status not recorded). Some clones in this sample may be carry-over from other donors' samples. The rearrangement links TRBV28 to TRBJ1-3; no reliable D call. Material for sequencing was PBMCs. CDR3 loop: CASSGNTIYF. The CDR3, as DNA: TGTGCCTCCTCTGGAAACACCATATATTTT.